The clone carrying this TCR beta chain was found a few times. This sample is drawn from a study of T cells in Graves' hyperthyroidism and ophthalmopathy. This CDR3 has 18 amino acids. Trimming removed 0 bases at V and 4 bases at J, with 19 bases between. Germline values: CDR1 MGHRA, CDR2 YSYEKL. RNA transcripts provided the source from which TCR beta CDR3 regions were amplified. HTBI primers were the set used in a first-round RT-PCR of the TCR CDR3. TCRdb reprocessed the multiplex PCR reads via MiXCR and lists one record per CDR3 protein. The data contain 500,000 to 650,000 distinct CDR3 sequences, nearly 20% of them singletons.

Sequenced material: blood. The rearrangement joins TRBV4-1 to TRBJ2-1; tentatively, D is TRBD2 (6 bases). The TCR comes from a man between 35 and 55 years old with Graves' ophthalmopathy. The CDR3 sequence is CASSQEGAGAGTYNEQFF. The CDR3 DNA reads TGCGCCAGCAGCCAAGAAGGGGCCGGAGCGGGTACGTACAATGAGCAGTTCTTC.